These T cell receptor beta chains were read from a single sample in a study of OX40 agonist ivuxolimab in advanced cancers. This table comes from immunoSEQ multiplex PCR, and its TCRdb copy is limited to in-frame clones, with some not included. The table includes about 62,000 clones, 70% to 90% detected once. Sequenced here: CD4+ or CD8+ T cells sorted from blood, sampled in a trial of the OX40 agonist ivuxolimab. The source is an adult with an advanced solid tumor such as melanoma, head and neck, liver or kidney cancer. Both conserved end residues are part of each CDR3. The order of the fields is clone size, D gene, J gene, V gene, CDR3 protein, CDR3 DNA. D genes are given only for firm matches. Clone size, where shown, is once, few, many, or a class for clones that have expanded.

>NA|TRBD2|TRBJ2-5|TRBV27
CASSSRTSGRSETQYF
TGTGCCAGCAGTTCCCGGACTAGCGGGAGGTCTGAGACCCAGTACTTC
>NA|TRBD2|TRBJ2-2|TRBV4-2
CASSTAGTSGRGAGELFF
TGTGCCAGCAGCACAGCCGGGACTAGCGGAAGAGGGGCCGGGGAGCTGTTTTTT
>NA|TRBD1|TRBJ1-2|TRBV18
CASSRDRGLSYGYTF
TGTGCCAGCTCACGGGACAGGGGGTTGAGCTATGGCTACACCTTC
>NA|TRBD1|TRBJ2-7|TRBV18
CASSPTGLAYEQYF
TGTGCCAGCTCACCGACAGGGTTAGCCTACGAGCAGTACTTC
>NA|NA|TRBJ2-5|TRBV7-2
CASSLVNRQETQYF
TGTGCCAGCAGCTTAGTTAACAGGCAAGAGACCCAGTACTTC
>NA|NA|TRBJ2-5|TRBV5-1
CASSIQETQYF
TGCGCCAGCAGCATCCAAGAGACCCAGTACTTC
>once|NA|TRBJ1-4|TRBV14
CASSPRSGREKLFF
TGTGCCAGCTCACCTCGGTCAGGGCGTGAAAAACTGTTTTTT
>NA|NA|TRBJ2-1|TRBV7-9
CASSRGWGAIENNEQFF
TGTGCCAGCAGCCGAGGTTGGGGAGCGATAGAAAACAATGAGCAGTTCTTC
>few|NA|TRBJ1-6|TRBV11-2
CASGGPFLHF
TGTGCCAGCGGAGGACCCTTCCTCCACTTT
>NA|NA|TRBJ1-2|TRBV4-3
CASSQADRIRQYGYTF
TGCGCCAGCAGCCAAGCAGACAGGATCCGACAATATGGCTACACCTTC
>NA|NA|TRBJ1-6|TRBV30
CAWSVRYNSPLHF
TGTGCCTGGAGTGTACGGTATAATTCACCCCTCCACTTT
>NA|TRBD1|TRBJ1-1|TRBV5-8
CASSPRGQGLAEAFF
TGTGCCAGCAGCCCACGAGGACAGGGGTTGGCTGAAGCTTTCTTT
>NA|TRBD2|TRBJ2-1|TRBV6-1
CASSESSGRNEQFF
TGTGCCAGCAGTGAGTCTAGCGGGAGGAATGAGCAGTTCTTC
>NA|NA|TRBJ1-2|TRBV5-5
CASSFPDRIYGYTF
TGTGCCAGCAGCTTCCCGGACCGGATCTATGGCTACACCTTC
>NA|NA|TRBJ2-2|TRBV14
CASSQRRPPINTGELFF
TGTGCCAGCAGCCAAAGGAGACCTCCCATAAACACCGGGGAGCTGTTTTTT
>NA|TRBD1|TRBJ1-2|TRBV28
CASRTGGAGGAMAYGYTF
TGTGCCAGCAGGACGGGAGGCGCAGGGGGCGCTATGGCCTATGGCTACACCTTC
>NA|NA|TRBJ1-2|TRBV19
CASSVQNLNYGYTF
TGTGCCAGTAGTGTACAGAATTTAAACTATGGCTACACCTTC
>NA|NA|TRBJ2-2|TRBV5-6
CASSLASRGTGELFF
TGTGCCAGCAGCTTGGCTAGCAGGGGAACCGGGGAGCTGTTTTTT
>NA|NA|TRBJ1-1|TRBV28
CASSPRGRWTEAFF
TGTGCCAGCAGTCCCCGGGGGCGGTGGACTGAAGCTTTCTTT
>NA|NA|TRBJ1-2|TRBV10-3
CAISEFSENYGYTF
TGTGCCATCAGTGAGTTCTCGGAGAACTATGGCTACACCTTC
>NA|NA|TRBJ2-3|TRBV28
CASSPAGTDTQYF
TGTGCCAGCAGCCCCGCGGGCACAGATACGCAGTATTTT
>NA|NA|TRBJ1-1|TRBV9
CASSVDLLGGVGEAFF
TGTGCCAGCAGCGTAGATTTATTAGGGGGAGTGGGGGAAGCTTTCTTT
>once|NA|TRBJ1-4|TRBV2
CATSGETNEKLFF
TGTGCCACCTCAGGGGAAACTAATGAAAAACTGTTTTTT
>NA|TRBD2|TRBJ2-1|TRBV7-9
CASSLLAGGYNEQFF
TGTGCCAGCAGCCTCCTAGCGGGAGGGTACAATGAGCAGTTCTTC
>NA|NA|TRBJ2-7|TRBV21-1
CATKPSIGQGARGCEQYF
TGTGCCACCAAACCCTCGATAGGACAGGGGGCGCGCGGGTGCGAGCAGTACTTC
>once|TRBD1|TRBJ1-1|TRBV27
CASSSLDRVMGAFF
TGTGCCAGCAGTTCCCTCGACAGGGTTATGGGAGCTTTCTTT
>NA|TRBD1|TRBJ2-5|TRBV9
CASSAQGTAGRETQYF
TGTGCCAGCAGCGCACAAGGGACAGCCGGCCGGGAGACCCAGTACTTC
>NA|NA|TRBJ2-7|TRBV6-5
CASSYEGVIYEQYF
TGTGCCAGCAGTTACGAGGGAGTGATATACGAGCAGTACTTC
>NA|NA|TRBJ1-3|TRBV5-1
CASSLDNSGNTIYF
TGCGCCAGCAGCTTGGACAACTCTGGAAACACCATATATTTT
>NA|TRBD2|TRBJ2-5|TRBV28
CASSLIAGGRAQYF
TGTGCCAGCAGTTTAATAGCGGGGGGAAGGGCCCAGTACTTC
>NA|NA|TRBJ1-5|TRBV27
CASSFGGRGNQPQHF
TGTGCCAGCAGTTTTGGGGGCAGGGGCAATCAGCCCCAGCATTTT
>NA|NA|TRBJ2-3|TRBV7-2
CASSLAHVGEQAQYF
TGTGCCAGCAGCTTAGCGCATGTGGGAGAGCAGGCGCAGTATTTT
>once|TRBD1|TRBJ2-6|TRBV10-3
CAISHGGGQGALGANVLTF
TGTGCCATCTCTCATGGAGGGGGACAGGGGGCGCTTGGGGCCAACGTCCTGACTTTC
>NA|NA|TRBJ2-1|TRBV7-6
CASSFLYGNEQFF
TGTGCCAGCAGCTTTCTCTACGGCAATGAGCAGTTCTTC
>NA|NA|TRBJ2-7|TRBV6-5
CASSDTGAAYEQYF
TGTGCCAGCAGTGACACCGGGGCCGCCTACGAGCAGTACTTC
>NA|TRBD1|TRBJ2-1|TRBV19
CASSAYRGASYNEQFF
TGTGCCAGTAGTGCCTACAGGGGCGCCTCTTACAATGAGCAGTTCTTC
>NA|NA|TRBJ2-1|TRBV28
CASETGVYEQFF
TGTGCCAGCGAGACGGGTGTGTATGAGCAGTTCTTC
>NA|NA|TRBJ2-1|TRBV28
CASSLMNRVNEQFF
TGTGCCAGCAGTTTAATGAACAGGGTCAATGAGCAGTTCTTC
>NA|TRBD1|TRBJ1-1|TRBV19
CASSTASGGLNTEAFF
TGTGCCAGTAGTACCGCCTCAGGGGGCCTGAACACTGAAGCTTTCTTT
>once|TRBD2|TRBJ2-5|TRBV29-1
CSVPRGGRETQYF
TGCAGCGTCCCCCGGGGGGGGCGAGAGACCCAGTACTTC